The 26 T cell receptor beta chains given below trace back to one sample, sequenced in a study of T cell repertoires in cytomegalovirus infection. TCRdb itself ran the reads through MiXCR, one entry per CDR3 protein. The sample shows hundreds of thousands of distinct CDR3 sequences, 40% to 50% of them seen only once. Antigens for these TCRs are unknown. This specimen was cultured PBMCs, taken from culture after CMV antigen stimulation. The receptors originated from a human donor in good health (CMV status not recorded). Some clones in this sample may be carry-over from other donors' samples.

This clonotype showed up just a few times. J is TRBJ2-7 and V is TRBV7-6, with D perhaps TRBD1 or TRBD2 (7 bases each). Trimming stripped 8 bases from V and 4 bases from J, with 15 bases between. CDR3 length equals 13 residues. CDR1 is SGHVS, CDR2 FNYEAQ, per germline. CDR3 sequence: CASGGDSEYEQYF. The CDR3 bases are TGTGCCAGCGGGGGGGACAGCGAGTACGAGCAGTACTTC.

As DNA, the CDR3 is TGTGCCAGCAGTACTCACAGCGGCGGGTTAGGAAACACCATATATTTT. Translating gives CASSTHSGGLGNTIYF. This chain links TRBV6-1 with TRBJ1-3; unclear D gene. CDR3 length equals 16 residues. Germline V gene sequence: CDR1 MNHNS, CDR2 SASEGT. The V end lost 5 bases, the J end lost 4 bases, and 18 bases lay between the germline ends.

In DNA, the CDR3 is TGTGCCAGCAGCTTAGGGAGCGGGAGGAGCAATGAGCAGTTCTTC. The encoded protein is CASSLGSGRSNEQFF. This chain connects TRBV7-6 to TRBJ2-1; 9 bases fit TRBD2. The junction had 4 bases not matched to a gene; V was cut back by 1 base and J by 6 bases. Germline V gene sequence: CDR1 SGHVS, CDR2 FNYEAQ. The CDR3 length is 15 residues. The whole variable domain, filled in from reference TRBV7-6 and TRBJ2-1, reads GAGVSQSPRYKVTKRGQDVALRCDPISGHVSLYWYRQALGQGPEFLTYFNYEAQQDKSGLPNDRFSAERPEGSISTLTIQRTEQRDSAMYRCASSLGSGRSNEQFFGPGTRLTVL.

J is TRBJ2-1 and V is TRBV4-1; 8 bases are shared with TRBD1. CDR3 size: 17 residues. V lost 3 bases and J lost 0; bases outside the gene matches: 7. Looked up from germline, CDR1 is MGHRA and CDR2 is YSYEKL. The CDR3 is CASSQLPGGSSYNEQFF. As DNA, the CDR3 is TGCGCCAGCAGCCAGTTACCAGGGGGCAGCTCCTACAATGAGCAGTTCTTC.

This clonotype was detected only a few times. This sequence joins TRBV12-3 or TRBV12-4 and TRBJ2-7; no firm D call. Trimming removed 5 bases from V and 3 bases from J, with 14 bases in between. The CDR3 totals 14 residues. The CDR3, as DNA: TGTGCCAGCAGTGAAGGTCCCCGCTACTACGAGCAGTACTTC. It specifies CASSEGPRYYEQYF.

Notes on this clonotype: The junction departs from the called germline gene at one end, perhaps through a read error. This chain connects TRBV6-8 to TRBJ2-3; D is unclear. CDR3 length: 13 amino acids. Germline V gene sequence: CDR1 MNHGY, CDR2 SAAAGT. The CDR3 nucleotides are TGTGTCAGCAGGCGCTCCCCCGGGGATACGCAGTATTTT. Translating gives CVSRRSPGDTQYF.

This clonotype was observed many times. The chain links TRBV7-2 to TRBJ2-5; no reliable D call. This CDR3 has 12 residues. The germline CDR1 and CDR2 sequences are SGHTA and FQGNSA. The V end lost 5 bases, the J end lost 2 bases, and 6 bases lay between the germline ends. The CDR3 sequence is CASSPSQETQYF. The DNA for the CDR3 is TGTGCCAGCAGCCCGTCGCAAGAGACCCAGTACTTC.

Only a few counts were recorded for this clonotype. The J gene is TRBJ1-5, the V gene TRBV4-1; D unclear. The CDR3 runs to 14 residues. Trimming shortened V by 3 bases and J by 9 bases, and 15 bases separated the two germline ends. Germline V gene lookup returns CDR1 MGHRA and CDR2 YSYEKL. The CDR3 DNA reads as TGCGCCAGCAGCCAGATGTCCCTTGCGGGGCCCCAGCATTTT. Its translation: CASSQMSLAGPQHF.

There are a few counts of this clonotype. The V call is TRBV7-2, the J call TRBJ2-3; TRBD2 aligns across 7 bases. The CDR3 sequence is 22 residues long. Germline V gene lookup returns CDR1 SGHTA and CDR2 FQGNSA. Losses at the gene ends were 2 bases for V and 2 bases for J; bases not matched to a gene: 25. DNA of the CDR3: TGTGCCAGCAGCTTAAGGGCGGGAGTCCCAAACCGCCAGTCGTCCCCCACAGATACGCAGTATTTT. It specifies CASSLRAGVPNRQSSPTDTQYF.

V gene TRBV7-2 combines with J gene TRBJ2-2; 7 bases agree with TRBD1. The CDR3 loop spans 16 amino acids. Trimming removed 7 bases from V and 0 bases from J; junction bases left unmatched: 8. Germline assignment: CDR1 SGHTA and CDR2 FQGNSA. DNA of the CDR3: TGTGCCAGCAAGGCCAGGGGGAATCCGAACACCGGGGAGCTGTTTTTT. This translates into CASKARGNPNTGELFF.

V gene TRBV9 combines with J gene TRBJ2-1, with TRBD2 matching over 9 bases. The CDR3 length is 15 residues. Germline V lookup: CDR1 SGDLS, CDR2 YYNGEE. After removal of 4 bases from V and 10 bases from J, the junction contained 12 bases not matched to a gene. In DNA form, the CDR3 reads TGTGCCAGCAGCTTTAGCGGGAGCGGGGCCGGGGAGCAGTTCTTC. As protein: CASSFSGSGAGEQFF.

This rearrangement joins TRBV11-2 to TRBJ2-7; 7 nucleotides align to TRBD2. The germline gives CDR1 SGHAT, CDR2 FQNNGV. The CDR3 consists of 15 residues. V was clipped by 5 bases and J by 2 bases; unmatched bases: 9. DNA for the CDR3: TGTGCCAGCAGCGCCTTTGCGGGAGCAGCCTACGAGCAGTACTTC. This sequence encodes CASSAFAGAAYEQYF. The variable domain in full, with the rest retrieved from reference TRBV11-2 and TRBJ2-7, is EAGVAQSPRYKIIEKRQSVAFWCNPISGHATLYWYQQILGQGPKLLIQFQNNGVVDDSQLPKDRFSAERLKGVDSTLKIQPAKLEDSAVYLCASSAFAGAAYEQYFGPGTRLTVT.

This clonotype was picked up a small number of times. The chain combines TRBV6-2 or TRBV6-3 with TRBJ2-7; TRBD2 matches 11 bases. The CDR3 runs to 17 residues. CDR1 and CDR2 from the germline V gene are MNHEY and SVGEGT. Losses at the gene ends were 2 bases for V and 2 bases for J; bases not matched to a gene: 8. The CDR3 coding sequence is TGTGCCAGCAGTTACCAGACCGGGACTAGCGGTCCCTACGAGCAGTACTTC. Protein: CASSYQTGTSGPYEQYF.

For the CDR3, the DNA is TGTGCCAGCAGCTTAGATTCGGGGAGCACTGAAGCTTTCTTT. Translation gives CASSLDSGSTEAFF. This rearrangement joins TRBV11-3 to TRBJ1-1; D unclear. Per the germline V gene, CDR1 is SGHNT and CDR2 is YENEEA. This CDR3 is built from 14 residues. V lost 0 bases and J 4 bases, leaving 9 bases between the germline ends.

The chain links TRBV4-1 to TRBJ2-7; TRBD2 matches 11 bases. This CDR3 has 18 residues. CDR1 and CDR2 from the germline V gene are MGHRA and YSYEKL. V was clipped by 7 bases and J by 4 bases; unmatched bases: 18. CDR3 region: CASTKAGLAGGGPYEQYF. DNA for the CDR3: TGCGCCAGCACCAAGGCCGGACTAGCGGGTGGGGGGCCATACGAGCAGTACTTC.

This chain uses TRBV7-9 with TRBJ1-5; perhaps TRBD1 as D (5 bases). V was shortened by 5 bases and J by 6 bases, with 17 bases between the two germline ends. The length of the CDR3 is 15 residues. CDR1 is SEHNR and CDR2 is FQNEAQ in the germline V gene (reference sequence). CDR3 sequence: CASSRGQGGSQPQHF. In nucleotides, the CDR3 is TGTGCCAGCAGCCGAGGTCAGGGTGGCAGTCAGCCCCAGCATTTT.

This clonotype was seen just once. The chain couples TRBV7-6 to TRBJ2-1; 7 positions match TRBD1. The germline V gene encodes CDR1 SGHVS and CDR2 FNYEAQ. Trimming cost V 5 bases and J 8 bases; bases outside gene matches: 9. CDR3 length: 14 residues. The CDR3 reads CASSRSTGWDEQFF. The DNA for the CDR3 is TGTGCCAGCAGCCGATCGACAGGGTGGGATGAGCAGTTCTTC.

In this sample, this clonotype turned up a few times. This rearrangement joins TRBV7-2 to TRBJ2-1, with TRBD2 matching over 16 bases. V shed 3 bases, J shed 12 bases, and the junction held 5 bases outside the gene matches. Germline lookup yields CDR1 SGHTA and CDR2 FQGNSA. The CDR3 spans 15 residues. The CDR3 region has the DNA TGTGCCAGCAGCTTGGGACTAGCGGGGGGGCTTGGGCAGTTCTTC. Amino acids: CASSLGLAGGLGQFF.

CDR3 bases: TGTGCCAGCAGCTTACGGACAGGGGGATACAATGAGCAGTTCTTC. As protein: CASSLRTGGYNEQFF. The genes are TRBV7-2 and TRBJ2-1, with 10 bases that match TRBD1. V lost 2 bases to trimming and J lost 4 bases; unmatched junction nucleotides: 2. The CDR3 has 15 amino acids. From germline, CDR1 is SGHTA and CDR2 FQGNSA.

The chain is built from TRBV12-3 or TRBV12-4 and TRBJ1-4; D is undetermined. CDR3 size: 18 residues. V lost 3 bases to trimming and J lost 5 bases, with 22 bases between them. As DNA, the CDR3 is TGTGCCAGCAGTTTCGGGTCGGTCCCCCGCGAACAAAATGAAAAACTGTTTTTT. Its translation: CASSFGSVPREQNEKLFF.

A note on this clonotype: The junction does not match germline at one end; this may be a read error. The chain uses TRBV12-3 or TRBV12-4 and TRBJ1-2, with 9 bases that match TRBD1. CDR3 length: 14 residues. The CDR3 nucleotides read TGTGCCAGCAGACCGGGACAGGGAAACTATGGCTGCACCTTC. Translated: CASRPGQGNYGCTF.

This clonotype has just a few counts. J is TRBJ2-1 and V is TRBV7-6; the match to TRBD2 covers 15 bases. The CDR3 is 18 amino acids. CDR1 is SGHVS, CDR2 FNYEAQ, per germline. Trimming at V came to 5 bases and at J to 1 base, leaving 6 bases not matched to a gene. The CDR3 loop reads CASSPGLAGGRSYNEQFF. CDR3 nucleotide sequence: TGTGCCAGCAGCCCGGGACTAGCGGGGGGCCGATCCTACAATGAGCAGTTCTTC.

This chain links TRBV28 with TRBJ2-2, with TRBD1 identical over 12 bases. Per the germline V gene, CDR1 is MDHEN and CDR2 is SYDVKM. The CDR3 totals 17 residues. V gave up 5 bases and J gave up 9 bases; unmatched junction bases: 13. The CDR3: CASSPPMGQGAKWELFF. DNA for the CDR3: TGTGCCAGCAGTCCGCCTATGGGACAGGGGGCCAAATGGGAGCTGTTTTTT.

The CDR3 sequence: CASSARQGGQETQYF. The CDR3 bases are TGTGCCAGCAGCGCAAGACAGGGAGGGCAAGAGACCCAGTACTTC. This rearrangement joins TRBV9 to TRBJ2-5, with D perhaps assigned TRBD1 or TRBD2 (7 bases each). The CDR3 spans 15 residues. The germline V gene encodes CDR1 SGDLS and CDR2 YYNGEE. The V end lost 3 bases, the J end lost 2 bases, and 14 bases lay between the germline ends. The whole variable domain, filled in from reference TRBV9 and TRBJ2-5, reads DSGVTQTPKHLITATGQRVTLRCSPRSGDLSVYWYQQSLDQGLQFLIQYYNGEERAKGNILERFSAQQFPDLHSELNLSSLELGDSALYFCASSARQGGQETQYFGPGTRLLVL.

The chain carries TRBV5-1 and TRBJ1-5; possibly TRBD1 for D (5 bases). Trimming pared 8 bases from V and 4 bases from J, leaving 22 bases between. From germline, CDR1 is SGHRS and CDR2 YFSETQ. The CDR3 is 16 amino acids. CDR3 coding DNA: TGCGCCAGAAAATGCCGGGACGGCGCAGGAAATCAGCCCCAGCATTTT. Translation gives CARKCRDGAGNQPQHF. Combining the CDR3 with reference TRBV5-1 and TRBJ1-5 gives the whole variable domain KAGVTQTPRYLIKTRGQQVTLSCSPISGHRSVSWYQQTPGQGLQFLFEYFSETQRNKGNFPGRFSGRQFSNSRSEMNVSTLELGDSALYLCARKCRDGAGNQPQHFGDGTRLSIL.

The chain employs TRBV12-5 and TRBJ2-1; D is unresolved. This CDR3 comprises 13 residues. V was trimmed by 7 bases and J by 8 bases, leaving 15 bases between them. CDR1 LGHNT and CDR2 FRNRAP come from the germline V gene. Here the CDR3 reads CASVGSLGYEQFF. The CDR3 nucleotides are TGTGCTAGTGTGGGCTCCCTCGGATATGAGCAGTTCTTC.